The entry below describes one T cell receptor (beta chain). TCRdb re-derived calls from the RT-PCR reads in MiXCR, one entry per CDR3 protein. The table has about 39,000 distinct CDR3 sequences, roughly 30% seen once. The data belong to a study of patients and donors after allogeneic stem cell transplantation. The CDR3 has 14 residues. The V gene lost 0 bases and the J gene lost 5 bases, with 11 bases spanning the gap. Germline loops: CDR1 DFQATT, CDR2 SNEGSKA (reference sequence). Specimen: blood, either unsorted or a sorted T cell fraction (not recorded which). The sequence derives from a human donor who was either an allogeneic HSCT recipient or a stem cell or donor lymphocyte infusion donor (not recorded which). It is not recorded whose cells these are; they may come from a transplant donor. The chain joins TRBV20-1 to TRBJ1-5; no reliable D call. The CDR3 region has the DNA TGCAGTGCTAGAGACACCCTCAGCGATCAGCCCCAGCATTTT. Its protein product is CSARDTLSDQPQHF.